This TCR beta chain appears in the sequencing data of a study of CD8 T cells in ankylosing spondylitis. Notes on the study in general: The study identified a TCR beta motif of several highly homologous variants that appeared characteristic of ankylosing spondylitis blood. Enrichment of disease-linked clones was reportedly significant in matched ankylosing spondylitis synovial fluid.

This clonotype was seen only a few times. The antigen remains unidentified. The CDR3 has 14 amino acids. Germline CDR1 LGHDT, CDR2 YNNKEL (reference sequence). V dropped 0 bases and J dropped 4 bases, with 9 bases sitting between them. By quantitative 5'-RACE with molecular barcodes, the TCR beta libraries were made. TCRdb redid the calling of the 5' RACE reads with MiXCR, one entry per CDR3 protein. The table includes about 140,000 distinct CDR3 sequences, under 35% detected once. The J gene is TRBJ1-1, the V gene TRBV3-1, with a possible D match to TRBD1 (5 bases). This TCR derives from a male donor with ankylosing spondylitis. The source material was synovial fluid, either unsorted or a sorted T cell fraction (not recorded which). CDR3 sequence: CASSQEQGVTEAFF. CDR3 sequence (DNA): TGTGCCAGCAGCCAAGAGCAGGGAGTCACTGAAGCTTTCTTT.